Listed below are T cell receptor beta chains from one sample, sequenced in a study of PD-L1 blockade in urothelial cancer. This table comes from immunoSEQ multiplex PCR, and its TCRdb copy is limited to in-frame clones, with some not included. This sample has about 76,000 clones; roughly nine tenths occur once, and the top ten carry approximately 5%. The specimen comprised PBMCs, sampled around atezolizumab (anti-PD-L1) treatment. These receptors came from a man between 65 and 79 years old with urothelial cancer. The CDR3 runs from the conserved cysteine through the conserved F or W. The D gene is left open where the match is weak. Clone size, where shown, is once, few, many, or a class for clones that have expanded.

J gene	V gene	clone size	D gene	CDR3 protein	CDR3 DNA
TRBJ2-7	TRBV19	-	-	CASSIEGRASEQYF	TGTGCCAGTAGTATAGAAGGCAGGGCGAGCGAGCAGTACTTC
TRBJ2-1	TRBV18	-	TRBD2	CASSPPLAGGAYNEQFF	TGTGCCAGCTCACCACCGCTAGCGGGAGGGGCCTACAATGAGCAGTTCTTC
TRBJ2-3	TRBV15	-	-	CATSRGRDTQYF	TGTGCCACCAGCAGGGGCAGAGATACGCAGTATTTT
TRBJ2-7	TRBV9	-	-	CASSPHRTGLSQYF	TGTGCCAGCAGCCCCCACCGGACAGGACTATCGCAGTACTTC
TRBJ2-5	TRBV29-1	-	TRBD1	CSVGRTGGFETQYF	TGCAGCGTTGGTCGGACAGGGGGTTTTGAGACCCAGTACTTC
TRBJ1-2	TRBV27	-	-	CASSSYREVYGYTF	TGTGCCAGCAGTTCCTACAGGGAAGTCTATGGCTACACCTTC
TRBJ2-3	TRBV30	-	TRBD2	CAWSPIGLAGVPDTQYF	TGTGCCTGGAGTCCCATAGGACTAGCGGGAGTCCCAGATACGCAGTATTTT
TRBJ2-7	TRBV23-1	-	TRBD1	CASSQIRDRESYEQYF	TGCGCCAGCAGTCAAATCCGGGACAGGGAGTCCTACGAGCAGTACTTC
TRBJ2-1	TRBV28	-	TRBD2	CASRAGGGHNEQFF	TGTGCCAGCAGAGCGGGAGGAGGGCACAATGAGCAGTTCTTC
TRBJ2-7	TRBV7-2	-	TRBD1	CASSLGGTGGREQYF	TGTGCCAGCAGCTTAGGTGGGACAGGGGGCCGCGAGCAGTACTTC
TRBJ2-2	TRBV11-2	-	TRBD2	CASSLGSSGRTGELFF	TGTGCCAGCAGCCTAGGGAGTAGCGGGAGGACCGGGGAGCTGTTTTTT
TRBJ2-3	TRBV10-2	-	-	CASISLEAPDTQYF	TGCGCCAGCATATCCTTGGAGGCCCCAGATACGCAGTATTTT
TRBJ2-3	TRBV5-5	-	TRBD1	CASSWRTGARGDTQYF	TGTGCCAGCAGCTGGAGGACAGGGGCGCGGGGGGATACGCAGTATTTT
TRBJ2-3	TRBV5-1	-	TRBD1	CASSLGQGISTDTQYF	TGCGCCAGCAGCTTGGGACAGGGAATTAGCACAGATACGCAGTATTTT
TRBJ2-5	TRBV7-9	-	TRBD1	CASSVRQGPGYF	TGTGCCAGCAGCGTCAGACAGGGGCCCGGGTACTTC
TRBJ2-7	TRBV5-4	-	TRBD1	CASSHGAAGGIYEQYF	TGTGCCAGCAGTCATGGTGCGGCAGGGGGCATCTACGAGCAGTACTTC
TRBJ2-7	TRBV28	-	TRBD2	CASGEGTSLGEQYF	TGTGCCAGCGGGGAGGGCACCTCCCTAGGCGAGCAGTACTTC
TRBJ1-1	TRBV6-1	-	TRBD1	CASRRTGQSAFF	TGTGCCAGCCGGAGAACGGGACAGAGCGCTTTCTTT
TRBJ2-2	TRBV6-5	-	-	CASSYRPTSTGELFF	TGTGCCAGCAGTTACCGCCCGACTTCCACCGGGGAGCTGTTTTTT
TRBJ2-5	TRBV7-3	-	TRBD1	CASSPGDSTQETQYF	TGTGCCAGCAGCCCCGGGGACAGCACACAAGAGACCCAGTACTTC
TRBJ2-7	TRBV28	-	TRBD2	CASLSWGGRGATYEQYF	TGTGCCAGCCTCTCCTGGGGGGGAAGAGGGGCTACCTACGAGCAGTACTTC
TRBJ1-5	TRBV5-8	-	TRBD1	CASSSLRDRGFNQPQHF	TGTGCCAGCAGCTCCTTGCGGGACAGGGGATTCAATCAGCCCCAGCATTTT
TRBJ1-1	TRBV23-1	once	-	CASSRRVREVENTEAFF	TGCGCCAGCAGCCGCCGGGTTCGGGAGGTGGAGAACACTGAAGCTTTCTTT
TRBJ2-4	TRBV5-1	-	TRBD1	CASSNQGAARDIQYF	TGCGCCAGCAGCAACCAGGGGGCCGCAAGAGACATTCAGTACTTC
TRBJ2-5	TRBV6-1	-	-	CASSSGRGSETQYF	TGTGCCAGCAGTTCGGGCAGGGGCTCGGAGACCCAGTACTTC
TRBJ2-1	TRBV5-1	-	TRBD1	CASSQGAVGSYNEQFF	TGCGCCAGCAGCCAGGGGGCGGTAGGATCCTACAATGAGCAGTTCTTC
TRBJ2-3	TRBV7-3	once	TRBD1	CASGTGWSDTQYF	TGTGCCAGCGGGACAGGGTGGTCAGATACGCAGTATTTT
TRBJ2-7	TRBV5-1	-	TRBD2	CASTLGLATNEQYF	TGCGCCAGCACCCTAGGACTAGCGACTAACGAGCAGTACTTC
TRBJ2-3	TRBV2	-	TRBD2	CASSERDGRVNTDTQYF	TGTGCCAGCAGTGAAAGGGACGGGAGGGTGAACACAGATACGCAGTATTTT
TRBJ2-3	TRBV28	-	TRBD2	CASSLGKASGRTDTQYF	TGTGCCAGCAGTTTAGGAAAAGCTAGCGGGAGGACAGATACGCAGTATTTT
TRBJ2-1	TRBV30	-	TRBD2	CAWSPGLAFEQFF	TGTGCCTGGAGTCCCGGACTAGCGTTTGAGCAGTTCTTC
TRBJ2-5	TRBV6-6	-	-	CASSYSAAGLAQYF	TGTGCCAGCAGTTACTCGGCCGCCGGGTTGGCCCAGTACTTC
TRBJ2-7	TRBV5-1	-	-	CASSLDREYEQYF	TGCGCCAGCAGCTTGGACAGGGAGTACGAGCAGTACTTC
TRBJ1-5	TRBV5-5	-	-	CASSLEQISNQPQHF	TGTGCCAGCAGCTTGGAACAGATTAGCAATCAGCCCCAGCATTTT
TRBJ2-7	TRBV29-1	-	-	CSAGRVYYEQYF	TGCAGCGCCGGGCGGGTTTACTACGAGCAGTACTTC